What follows describes a single T cell receptor (beta chain). Its antigen remains unidentified. The sample comes from a study of shared clonotypes between healthy human individuals. At the level of the study: A donor's plate count was three for CD4 naive and three for CD4 memory; CD8 naive had two and CD8 memory one.

Trimming removed 6 bases from V and 2 bases from J; junction bases left unmatched: 6. The CDR3 spans 15 residues. Germline CDR1 is MNHEY and CDR2 is SVGAGI. Study findings and constraints: For naive CD4 cells, approximately 4.8% of clonotypes were shared across a handful of donors.

Sorted-subset replicate PCRs used around 200 ng of genomic DNA. This amount corresponded to 30,000 to 35,000 T cell genomes. Here immunoSEQ multiplex PCR was the method, and the copy in TCRdb shows in-frame clones only, minus some. The profile shows about 1 million clones, more than 65% of them singletons. The receptor's source is a young man in good health. Sequencing input: memory CD4+ T cells sorted from blood. Subset defined: CD45RA-negative fraction. The rearrangement links TRBV6-5 to TRBJ2-7; 11 nucleotides line up with TRBD1. CDR3: CASSLGTGGPYEQYF. The CDR3 DNA reads as TGTGCCAGCAGCCTTGGGACAGGGGGTCCCTACGAGCAGTACTTC.